These T cell receptor beta chains were read from a single sample in a study of cytomegalovirus exposure and HLA in healthy donors. Repertoires were generated with immunoSEQ multiplex PCR, while TCRdb's copy carries only in-frame clones and drops some. In the table there are around 49,000 clones, roughly nine tenths of which are singletons. Sequenced sample: PBMCs. These receptor sequences come from a man aged 18 to 35 in good health and CMV-seronegative. Each CDR3 is given with its conserved first and last residue. D genes are given only for firm matches. The size of a clone is reported for some rows only, either as once, few or many, or as a class for expanded clones.

v_gene	abundance	j_gene	d_gene	CDR3nt	CDR3aa
TRBV14	NA	TRBJ2-3	NA	TGTGCCAGCAGCCTTAGGGGATTAGGCACAGATACGCAGTATTTT	CASSLRGLGTDTQYF
TRBV5-1	NA	TRBJ1-5	TRBD1	TGCGCCAGCAGCTTGAGGCCACCCGGGACAGGGGCTGGTCAGCCCCAGCATTTT	CASSLRPPGTGAGQPQHF
TRBV7-2	NA	TRBJ1-2	NA	TGTGCCAGCAGCTTAACCGGGACAACATCTGTTGGCTACACCTTC	CASSLTGTTSVGYTF
TRBV28	NA	TRBJ1-5	NA	TGTGCCAGCAGTGACATCCCGGGACTCGATAGCAATCAGCCCCAGCATTTT	CASSDIPGLDSNQPQHF
TRBV7-2	NA	TRBJ2-3	NA	TGTGCCAGCAGCCCTTTCGGGACTGGTGCTAGCACAGATACGCAGTATTTT	CASSPFGTGASTDTQYF
TRBV6-1	NA	TRBJ1-1	NA	TGTGCCGGGCGAAGAACGGCCAACACTGAAGCTTTCTTT	CAGRRTANTEAFF
TRBV28	once	TRBJ1-1	NA	TGTGCCAGCAGTTTATCCCCAGGATTTAACACTGAAGCTTTCTTT	CASSLSPGFNTEAFF
TRBV5-4	NA	TRBJ1-2	NA	TGTGCCAGCAGCCCCCCAGGGGCGGGCTATGGCTACACCTTC	CASSPPGAGYGYTF
TRBV5-1	NA	TRBJ1-1	TRBD1	TGCGCCAGCAGCTTGGACAGGGGCGCCATGAACACTGAAGCTTTCTTT	CASSLDRGAMNTEAFF
TRBV7-3	NA	TRBJ2-3	TRBD1	TGTGCCAGCAGCTCGGGACAGAGCACAGATACGCAGTATTTT	CASSSGQSTDTQYF
TRBV18	NA	TRBJ2-3	TRBD2	TGTGCCAGCTCATACACCCAAGCGGGAGAAGATACGCAGTATTTT	CASSYTQAGEDTQYF